These T cell receptor beta chains were read from a single sample in a study of neurological immune-mediated disorders. MiXCR, run by TCRdb on the 5' RACE reads, gives a single entry per CDR3 protein. The sample comprises around 65,000 distinct CDR3 sequences, roughly 4.9% of which are singletons, and about 6% rests with the top ten. Sequenced material: PBMCs. The receptor source for this set is a human donor with multiple sclerosis. The donor label of this sample is uncertain. Each CDR3 is given with its conserved first and last residue. The D gene is left open where the match is weak. Not every row has a clone size; where given, it reads once, few, many or a size class.

TRBJ1-2 TRBV20-1 many - CSASRGAYGYTF TGCAGTGCCTCTAGGGGAGCCTATGGCTACACCTTC
TRBJ2-1 TRBV3-1 - - CASSQEWYNEQFF TGTGCCAGCAGCCAAGAATGGTACAATGAGCAGTTCTTC
TRBJ1-1 TRBV28 few - CASSPVDDLINTEAFF TGTGCCAGCAGTCCGGTAGACGATCTAATAAACACTGAAGCTTTCTTT
TRBJ1-6 TRBV4-1 many TRBD1 CASSVPGQGWSNSPLHF TGCGCCAGCAGCGTTCCGGGACAGGGATGGAGTAATTCACCCCTCCACTTT
TRBJ2-4 TRBV27 many TRBD1 CASSPITGGEGAKNIQYF TGTGCCAGCAGTCCAATAACAGGGGGCGAGGGTGCCAAAAACATTCAGTACTTC
TRBJ2-5 TRBV5-1 few - CASSLTETQYF TGCGCCAGCAGCTTGACAGAGACCCAGTACTTC
TRBJ2-3 TRBV11-2 many TRBD2 CASSLVPSGGGTDTQYF TGTGCCAGCAGCTTAGTACCGAGCGGGGGGGGCACAGATACGCAGTATTTT
TRBJ2-3 TRBV5-1 many TRBD2 CASSFEPRGGTDTQYF TGCGCCAGCAGCTTCGAGCCCCGGGGGGGCACAGATACGCAGTATTTT
TRBJ1-1 TRBV5-5 many - CASSWIYQSDTEAFF TGTGCCAGCAGTTGGATCTACCAGTCGGACACTGAAGCTTTCTTT
TRBJ2-7 TRBV3-1 many TRBD1 CASSSGTGLYEQYF TGTGCCAGCAGCTCCGGGACAGGGCTCTACGAGCAGTACTTC
TRBJ1-5 TRBV20-1 many - CSARQGNSNQPQHF TGCAGTGCTAGACAGGGGAATAGCAATCAGCCCCAGCATTTT
TRBJ2-1 TRBV5-1 many - CASSLEQAEYEQFF TGCGCCAGCAGCTTAGAACAGGCCGAATATGAGCAGTTCTTC
TRBJ2-5 TRBV5-6 many - CASSGRETQYF TGTGCCAGCAGCGGAAGGGAGACCCAGTACTTC
TRBJ1-2 TRBV3-1 many TRBD1 CASSQGGGGAPYGYTF TGTGCCAGCAGCCAAGGAGGAGGGGGCGCCCCCTATGGCTACACCTTC
TRBJ1-2 TRBV5-1 many - CASSSNPPVGINYGYTF TGCGCCAGCAGCTCCAACCCTCCGGTCGGGATTAACTATGGCTACACCTTC
TRBJ2-2 TRBV2 many TRBD1 CASSPDRGAGELFF TGTGCCAGCAGTCCGGACAGGGGAGCCGGGGAGCTGTTTTTT
TRBJ1-1 TRBV20-1 many - CSAREILGAFF TGCAGTGCTAGAGAAATTTTGGGAGCTTTCTTT
TRBJ2-5 TRBV12-3/TRBV12-4 many TRBD2 CASSSGLAGGQETQYF TGTGCCAGCAGCTCCGGACTAGCGGGGGGTCAAGAGACCCAGTACTTC
TRBJ2-1 TRBV11-2 many TRBD2 CASSLGEGEQFF TGTGCCAGCAGCTTAGGGGAGGGCGAGCAGTTCTTC
TRBJ1-1 TRBV7-9 many - CASSPYSQAFF TGTGCCAGCAGCCCGTACTCTCAAGCTTTCTTT
TRBJ1-1 TRBV5-1 many - CASSTEAFF TGCGCCAGTTCCACTGAAGCTTTCTTT
TRBJ1-5 TRBV5-1 many - CASSLITGQPQHF TGCGCCAGCAGCTTAATAACGGGGCAGCCCCAGCATTTT
TRBJ1-1 TRBV7-9 few - CASSGTGFTEAFF TGTGCCAGCAGCGGTACAGGGTTCACTGAAGCTTTCTTT
TRBJ2-2 TRBV5-1 many TRBD1 CASSPGTGGFTGELFF TGCGCCAGCAGCCCCGGGACAGGGGGCTTCACCGGGGAGCTGTTTTTT
TRBJ1-2 TRBV6-4 many - CASIGSDYGYTF TGTGCCAGCATTGGTTCAGACTATGGCTACACCTTC
TRBJ1-6 TRBV20-1 many TRBD1 CSAQRQGNSPLHF TGCAGTGCCCAAAGACAGGGAAATTCACCCCTCCACTTT
TRBJ2-3 TRBV5-1 many - CASSLVDSTDTQYF TGCGCCAGCAGCTTGGTGGACAGCACAGATACGCAGTATTTT
TRBJ2-7 TRBV12-3/TRBV12-4 many - CASSIGPNPAYEQYF TGTGCCAGCAGTATAGGTCCCAACCCCGCTTACGAGCAGTACTTC
TRBJ1-1 TRBV3-1 few - CASHGDVNTEAFF TGTGCCAGCCATGGCGATGTCAACACTGAAGCTTTCTTT
TRBJ2-3 TRBV7-3 - - CASSLEGDTHYF TGTGCCAGCAGCCTGGAGGGAGATACGCACTATTTT
TRBJ1-2 TRBV5-1 many TRBD1 CASGTRDSSRGYTF TGCGCCAGCGGCACCCGGGACAGTTCTCGTGGCTACACCTTC
TRBJ1-6 TRBV10-3 many - CAIGDRDSPLHF TGTGCCATCGGGGACCGCGATTCACCCCTCCACTTT
TRBJ2-1 TRBV5-1 many - CASSTTDTYNEQFF TGCGCCAGCAGTACGACAGACACCTACAATGAGCAGTTCTTC
TRBJ2-7 TRBV7-8 many TRBD1 CASSPDRVISNYEQYF TGTGCCAGCAGTCCGGACAGGGTAATTAGTAACTACGAGCAGTACTTC
TRBJ2-3 TRBV20-1 many - CSADSGRTGTDTQYF TGCAGTGCTGACTCGGGTAGAACAGGCACAGATACGCAGTATTTT
TRBJ2-5 TRBV28 - TRBD2 CASSVAGGWETQYF TGTGCCAGCAGCGTAGCGGGAGGATGGGAGACCCAGTACTTC
TRBJ2-3 TRBV6-5 many - CASSLAGASTDTQYF TGTGCCAGCAGTTTGGCGGGGGCTAGCACAGATACGCAGTATTTT
TRBJ1-1 TRBV20-1 few - CSARVGAMDTEAFF TGCAGTGCTAGAGTCGGGGCTATGGACACTGAAGCTTTCTTT
TRBJ2-7 TRBV5-1 many - CASSLGAHFLSYEQYF TGCGCCAGCAGCTTGGGGGCTCACTTCCTCTCCTACGAGCAGTACTTC